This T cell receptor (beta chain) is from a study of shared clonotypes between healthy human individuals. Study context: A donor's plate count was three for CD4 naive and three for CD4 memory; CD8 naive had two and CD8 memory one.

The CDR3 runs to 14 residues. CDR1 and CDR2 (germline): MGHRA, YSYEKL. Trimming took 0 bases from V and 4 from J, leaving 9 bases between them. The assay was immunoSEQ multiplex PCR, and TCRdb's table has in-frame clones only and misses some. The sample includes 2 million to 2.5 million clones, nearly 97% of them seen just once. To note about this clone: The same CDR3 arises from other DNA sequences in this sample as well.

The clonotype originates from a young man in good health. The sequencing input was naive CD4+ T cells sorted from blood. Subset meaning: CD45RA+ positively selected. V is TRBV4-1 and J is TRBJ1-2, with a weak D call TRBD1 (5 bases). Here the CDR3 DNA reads TGCGCCAGCAGCCAAGATCAGGGATTCTATGGCTACACCTTC. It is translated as CASSQDQGFYGYTF.